This TCR beta chain is drawn from a study of blood T cells in healthy people across ages. General study points: The long-lived group displayed more naive CD4+ cells, plus higher diversity, than the aged donors did. Naive T cell percentage showed a strong correlation with TCR beta diversity.

Concerning this clonotype itself: Its antigen remains unidentified.

Primers used in a second PCR of roughly 7 to 12 cycles were a sample-barcoded 5' primer and a J-beta primer mix. TCRdb recomputed calls from the 5' RACE reads with MiXCR, one row per CDR3 protein. The sample gives 2 million or so distinct CDR3 sequences, around half of which show up once; less than 2.5% is in the top ten. Extraction yielded at least 6 micrograms of total RNA per sample. The CDR3 runs 15 residues. J gave up 11 bases and V 2 bases, and 13 bases lay outside the gene matches. The germline gives CDR1 LGHNA, CDR2 YSLEER. The chain couples TRBV4-3 to TRBJ2-5; 8 bases fit TRBD2. Sequences were obtained from blood. This TCR was sampled from a woman aged 40 to 50 in good health. As DNA, the CDR3 is TGCGCCAGCAGCCAACCCCGGGGGGGCGTCTCTGAGCAGTACTTC. This sequence encodes CASSQPRGGVSEQYF.